This TCR beta chain was captured in a study of T cell repertoires in cytomegalovirus infection. In TCRdb, the reads were re-called with MiXCR into one record per CDR3 protein. The sample contains fewer than 550,000 distinct CDR3 sequences, approximately 32% of which appear only once. This clonotype was observed many times. CDR3 length: 13 amino acids. Trimming cost V 2 bases and J 4 bases; bases outside gene matches: 0. Per the germline V gene, CDR1 is ENHRY and CDR2 is SYGVKD. The chain employs TRBV10-3 and TRBJ2-5; 8 nucleotides line up with TRBD1. The receptor's source is a human donor in good health (CMV status not recorded). Some clones in this sample may be carry-over from other donors' samples. Input material: PBMCs. The CDR3 region is CAISEGQGETQYF. In DNA, the CDR3 is TGTGCCATCAGTGAGGGACAGGGAGAGACCCAGTACTTC.